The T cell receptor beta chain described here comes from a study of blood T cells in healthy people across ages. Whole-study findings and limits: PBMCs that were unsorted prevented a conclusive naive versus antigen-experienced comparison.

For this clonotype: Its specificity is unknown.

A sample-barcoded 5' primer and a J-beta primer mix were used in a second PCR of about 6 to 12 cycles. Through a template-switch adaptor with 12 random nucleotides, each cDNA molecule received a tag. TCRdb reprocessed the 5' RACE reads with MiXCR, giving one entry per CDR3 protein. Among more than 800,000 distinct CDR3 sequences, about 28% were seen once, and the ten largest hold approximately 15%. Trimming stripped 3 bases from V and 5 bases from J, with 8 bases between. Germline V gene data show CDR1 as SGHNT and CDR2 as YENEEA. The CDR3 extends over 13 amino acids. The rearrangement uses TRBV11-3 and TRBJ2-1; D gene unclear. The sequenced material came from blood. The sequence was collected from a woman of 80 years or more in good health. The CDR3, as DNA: TGTGCCAGCAGCTTCGACACCCACAATGAGCAGTTCTTC. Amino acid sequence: CASSFDTHNEQFF. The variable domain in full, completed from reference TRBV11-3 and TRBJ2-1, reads EAGVVQSPRYKIIEKKQPVAFWCNPISGHNTLYWYLQNLGQGPELLIRYENEEAVDDSQLPKDRFSAERLKGVDSTLKIQPAELGDSAVYLCASSFDTHNEQFFGPGTRLTVL.